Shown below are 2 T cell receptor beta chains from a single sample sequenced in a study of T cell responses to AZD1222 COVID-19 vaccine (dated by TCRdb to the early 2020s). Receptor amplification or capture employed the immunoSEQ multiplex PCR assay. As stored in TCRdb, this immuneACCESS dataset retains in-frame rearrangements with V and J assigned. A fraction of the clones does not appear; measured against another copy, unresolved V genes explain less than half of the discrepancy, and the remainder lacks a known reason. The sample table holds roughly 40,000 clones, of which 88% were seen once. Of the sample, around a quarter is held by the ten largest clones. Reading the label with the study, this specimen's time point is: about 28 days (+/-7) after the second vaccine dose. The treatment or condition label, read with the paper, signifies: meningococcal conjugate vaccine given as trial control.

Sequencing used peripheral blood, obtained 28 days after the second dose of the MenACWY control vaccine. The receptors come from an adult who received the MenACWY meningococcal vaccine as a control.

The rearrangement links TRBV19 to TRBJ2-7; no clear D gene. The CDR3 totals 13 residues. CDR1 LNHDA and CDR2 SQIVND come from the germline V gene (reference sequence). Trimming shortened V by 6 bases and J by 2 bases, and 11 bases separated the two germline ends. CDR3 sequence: CASRGSSTYEQYF. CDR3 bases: TGTGCCAGTAGGGGGTCTAGTACCTACGAGCAGTACTTC.

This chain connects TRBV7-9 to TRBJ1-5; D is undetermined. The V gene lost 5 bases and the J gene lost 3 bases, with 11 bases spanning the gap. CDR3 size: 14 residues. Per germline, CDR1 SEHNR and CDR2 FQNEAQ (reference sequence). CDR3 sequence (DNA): TGTGCCAGCAGCACCGACGGATACAATCAGCCCCAGCATTTT. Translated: CASSTDGYNQPQHF.